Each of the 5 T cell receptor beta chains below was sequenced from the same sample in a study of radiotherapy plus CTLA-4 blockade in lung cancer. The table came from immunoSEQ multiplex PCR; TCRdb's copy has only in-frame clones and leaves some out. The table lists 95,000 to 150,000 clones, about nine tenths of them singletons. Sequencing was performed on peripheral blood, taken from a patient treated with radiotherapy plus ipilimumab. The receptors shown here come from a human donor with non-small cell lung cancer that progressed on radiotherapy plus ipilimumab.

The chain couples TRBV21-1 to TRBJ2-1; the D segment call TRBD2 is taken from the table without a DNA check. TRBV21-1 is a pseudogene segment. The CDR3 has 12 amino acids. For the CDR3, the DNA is TGTGCCAGCAGCAAAGTTCAAGGAGGGCAGTTCTTC. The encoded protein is CASSKVQGGQFF.

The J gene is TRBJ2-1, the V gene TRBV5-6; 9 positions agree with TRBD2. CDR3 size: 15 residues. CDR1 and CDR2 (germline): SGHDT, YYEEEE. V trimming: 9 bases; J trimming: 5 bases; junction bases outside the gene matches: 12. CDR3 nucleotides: TGTGCCACAGCAAAGGCGGGAGGGCCTAACAATGAGCAGTTCTTC. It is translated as CATAKAGGPNNEQFF.

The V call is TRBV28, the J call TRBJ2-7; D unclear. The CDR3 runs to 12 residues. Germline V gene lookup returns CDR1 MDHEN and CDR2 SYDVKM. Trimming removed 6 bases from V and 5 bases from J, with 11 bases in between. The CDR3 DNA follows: TGTGCCAGCAGGCGGTGGGCAAACGAGCAGTACTTC. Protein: CASRRWANEQYF.

CDR3: CASSLVSEAFF. In DNA form, the CDR3 reads TGTGCCAGCAGCTTAGTTTCTGAAGCTTTCTTT. The rearrangement links TRBV11-2 to TRBJ1-1; D is unclear. The V end was cut by 1 base, the J end by 6 bases, with 3 bases between. This CDR3 is 11 amino acids long. The V gene's germline CDR1 is SGHAT and CDR2 FQNNGV.

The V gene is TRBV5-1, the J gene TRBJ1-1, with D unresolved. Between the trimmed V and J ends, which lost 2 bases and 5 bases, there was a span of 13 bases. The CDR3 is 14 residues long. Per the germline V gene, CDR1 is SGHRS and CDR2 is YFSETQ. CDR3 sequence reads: CASSFGRERTEAFF. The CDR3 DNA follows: TGCGCCAGCAGCTTTGGGAGGGAGAGGACTGAAGCTTTCTTT.